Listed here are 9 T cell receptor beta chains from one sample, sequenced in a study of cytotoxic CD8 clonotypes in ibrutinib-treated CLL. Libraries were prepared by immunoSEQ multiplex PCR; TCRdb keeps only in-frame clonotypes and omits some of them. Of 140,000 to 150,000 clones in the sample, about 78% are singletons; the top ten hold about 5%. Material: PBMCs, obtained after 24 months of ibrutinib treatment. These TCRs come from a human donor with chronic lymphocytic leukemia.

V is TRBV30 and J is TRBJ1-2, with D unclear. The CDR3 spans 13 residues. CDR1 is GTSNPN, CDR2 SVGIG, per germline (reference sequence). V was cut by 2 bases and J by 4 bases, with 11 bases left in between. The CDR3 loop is CAWSPLGGYGYTF. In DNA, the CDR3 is TGTGCCTGGAGTCCACTTGGCGGCTATGGCTACACCTTC.

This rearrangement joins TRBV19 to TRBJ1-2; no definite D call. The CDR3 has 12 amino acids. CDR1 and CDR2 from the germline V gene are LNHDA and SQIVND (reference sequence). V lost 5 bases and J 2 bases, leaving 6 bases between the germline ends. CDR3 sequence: CASSGANYGYTF. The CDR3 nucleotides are TGTGCCAGTAGTGGCGCAAACTATGGCTACACCTTC.

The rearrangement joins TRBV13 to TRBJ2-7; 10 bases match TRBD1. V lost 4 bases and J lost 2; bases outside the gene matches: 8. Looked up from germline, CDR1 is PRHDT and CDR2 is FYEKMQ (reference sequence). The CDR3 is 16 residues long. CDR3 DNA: TGTGCCAGCAGCTCTGGCAGGGGGACAGGGGCCTACGAGCAGTACTTC. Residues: CASSSGRGTGAYEQYF. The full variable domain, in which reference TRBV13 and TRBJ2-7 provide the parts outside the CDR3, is AAGVIQSPRHLIKEKRETATLKCYPIPRHDTVYWYQQGPGQDPQFLISFYEKMQSDKGSIPDRFSAQQFSDYHSELNMSSLELGDSALYFCASSSGRGTGAYEQYFGPGTRLTVT.

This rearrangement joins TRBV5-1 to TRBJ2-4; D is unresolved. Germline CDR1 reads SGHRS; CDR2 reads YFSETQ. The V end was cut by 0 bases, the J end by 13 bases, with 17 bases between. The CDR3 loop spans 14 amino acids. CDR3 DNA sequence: TGCGCCAGCAGCTTGGCGTGGAACCCCTCCCGCCAGTACTTC. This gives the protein CASSLAWNPSRQYF.

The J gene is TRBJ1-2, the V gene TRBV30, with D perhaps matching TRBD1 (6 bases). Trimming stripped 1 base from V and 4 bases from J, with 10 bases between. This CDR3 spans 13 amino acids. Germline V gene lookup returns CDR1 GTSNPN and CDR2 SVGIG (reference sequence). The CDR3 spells CAWSARGPYGYTF. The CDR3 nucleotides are TGTGCCTGGAGTGCTCGGGGGCCCTATGGCTACACCTTC. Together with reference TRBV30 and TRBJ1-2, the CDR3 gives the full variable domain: SQTIHQWPATLVQPVGSPLSLECTVEGTSNPNLYWYRQAAGRGLQLLFYSVGIGQISSEVPQNLSASRPQDRQFILSSKKLLLSDSGFYLCAWSARGPYGYTFGSGTRLTVV.

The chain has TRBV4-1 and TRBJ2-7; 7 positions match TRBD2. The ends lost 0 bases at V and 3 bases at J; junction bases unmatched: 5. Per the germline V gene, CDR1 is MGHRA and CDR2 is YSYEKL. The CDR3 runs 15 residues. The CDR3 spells CASSQDQGGVYEQYF. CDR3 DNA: TGCGCCAGCAGCCAAGATCAGGGAGGGGTCTACGAGCAGTACTTC.

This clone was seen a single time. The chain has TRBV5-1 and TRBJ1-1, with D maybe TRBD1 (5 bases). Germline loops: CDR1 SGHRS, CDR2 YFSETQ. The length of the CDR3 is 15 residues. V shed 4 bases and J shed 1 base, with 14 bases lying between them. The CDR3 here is CASSPGTLENTEAFF. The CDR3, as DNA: TGCGCCAGCAGCCCAGGGACCTTGGAGAACACTGAAGCTTTCTTT.

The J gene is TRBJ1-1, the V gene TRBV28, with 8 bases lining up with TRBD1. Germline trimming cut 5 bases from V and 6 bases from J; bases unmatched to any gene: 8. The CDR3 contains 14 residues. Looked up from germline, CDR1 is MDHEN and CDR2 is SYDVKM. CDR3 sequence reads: CASSPPDRGAEAFF. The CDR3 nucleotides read TGTGCCAGCAGTCCACCCGACAGGGGCGCTGAAGCTTTCTTT.

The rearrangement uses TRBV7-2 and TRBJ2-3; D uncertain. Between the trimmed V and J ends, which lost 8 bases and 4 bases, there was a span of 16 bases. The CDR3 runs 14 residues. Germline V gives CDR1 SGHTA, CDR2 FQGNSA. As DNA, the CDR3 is TGTGCCAGCCGCCGAGAGCCAATGGCAGATACGCAGTATTTT. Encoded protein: CASRREPMADTQYF.